The rows below give T cell receptor beta chains drawn from one sample of a study of cytomegalovirus exposure and HLA in healthy donors. Using immunoSEQ multiplex PCR, the repertoire was profiled, and TCRdb retains in-frame clones only, with some absent. The sample carries roughly 100,000 clones, 60% to 80% recorded once. The sample consisted of PBMCs. The receptors shown here come from a man between 40 and 49 years old in good health and CMV-seronegative. CDR3s include the opening cysteine and the closing phenylalanine or tryptophan. D genes are given only for firm matches. Not every row has a clone size; where given, it reads once, few, many or a size class.

d_call	clone_size	v_call	j_call	cdr3_aa	cdr3_nt
.	.	TRBV2	TRBJ2-7	CASSYTGYEQYF	TGTGCCAGCAGTTATACCGGCTACGAGCAGTACTTC
.	.	TRBV10-3	TRBJ1-1	CAISVGENTEAFF	TGTGCCATCAGTGTCGGGGAGAACACTGAAGCTTTCTTT
TRBD1	few	TRBV6-5	TRBJ2-1	CASRAGQGFSSEQFF	TGTGCCAGCAGGGCCGGACAGGGATTTTCTAGTGAGCAGTTCTTC
TRBD1	.	TRBV6-1	TRBJ2-5	CASSVGDSIQETQYF	TGTGCCAGCAGTGTCGGGGACAGTATCCAAGAGACCCAGTACTTC
.	medium-sized	TRBV5-1	TRBJ1-1	CASSEDARVWAFF	TGCGCCAGCAGCGAGGACGCGAGGGTTTGGGCTTTCTTT
.	.	TRBV2	TRBJ2-5	CASTGVETQYF	TGTGCCAGCACCGGTGTGGAGACCCAGTACTTC
.	once	TRBV7-2	TRBJ2-2	CASRRTPGLNTGELFF	TGTGCCAGCAGGCGAACACCCGGGTTGAACACCGGGGAGCTGTTTTTT
TRBD1	few	TRBV6-1	TRBJ1-4	CASMVDRRDEKLFF	TGTGCCAGCATGGTGGACAGGAGGGATGAAAAACTGTTTTTT
.	.	TRBV1	TRBJ2-4	CTSSQPGLAGAGWAKNIQYF	TGCACCAGCAGCCAACCTGGACTAGCGGGGGCCGGATGGGCCAAAAACATTCAGTACTTC
TRBD1	.	TRBV6-1	TRBJ1-4	CASSEFWTGEKLFF	TGTGCCAGCAGTGAATTTTGGACAGGGGAAAAACTGTTTTTT
.	.	TRBV5-4	TRBJ2-5	CASSLSGGGQETQYF	TGTGCCAGCAGCTTGTCGGGGGGCGGGCAAGAGACCCAGTACTTC
.	.	TRBV2	TRBJ1-1	CASRPEGHLNTEAFF	TGTGCCAGCAGACCCGAGGGACACCTGAACACTGAAGCTTTCTTT
TRBD1	.	TRBV5-1	TRBJ1-6	CASSVGQANSPLHF	TGCGCCAGCAGCGTGGGACAGGCCAATTCACCCCTCCACTTT
TRBD1	.	TRBV14	TRBJ2-7	CASSPRGISYEQYF	TGTGCCAGCAGTCCCAGGGGGATCTCCTACGAGCAGTACTTC
.	.	TRBV7-9	TRBJ1-6	CASSSGGLGSPLHF	TGTGCCAGCAGCTCGGGGGGGCTAGGGTCACCCCTCCACTTT
TRBD1	.	TRBV29-1	TRBJ1-1	CSVNRGNTEAFF	TGCAGCGTTAACAGGGGGAACACTGAAGCTTTCTTT
.	.	TRBV29-1	TRBJ1-1	CSVDPQLRQTNTEAFF	TGCAGCGTTGACCCACAACTCCGACAGACGAACACTGAAGCTTTCTTT
TRBD1	.	TRBV5-1	TRBJ2-7	CASSKKLTGTGNYEQYF	TGCGCCAGCAGCAAGAAGCTTACCGGGACAGGGAATTACGAGCAGTACTTC
.	once	TRBV7-2	TRBJ1-2	CASSLGSGYGYTF	TGTGCCAGCAGCTTAGGGTCGGGTTATGGCTACACCTTC
TRBD1	.	TRBV7-9	TRBJ1-2	CASSLGRDRGGYTF	TGTGCCAGCAGCTTAGGCCGGGACAGAGGTGGCTACACCTTC
.	.	TRBV14	TRBJ2-5	CASSQEHLLETQYF	TGTGCCAGCAGCCAAGAACACCTCCTGGAGACCCAGTACTTC
TRBD1	.	TRBV6-1	TRBJ1-1	CASSVSGTGNTEAFF	TGTGCCAGCAGTGTCTCCGGGACAGGGAACACTGAAGCTTTCTTT
TRBD1	.	TRBV5-1	TRBJ2-7	CASSWGTGGGYEQYF	TGCGCCAGCAGCTGGGGGACAGGGGGCGGGTACGAGCAGTACTTC
TRBD2	.	TRBV7-9	TRBJ2-7	CASSLEGGGSYEQYF	TGTGCCAGCAGCTTAGAGGGCGGGGGGTCCTACGAGCAGTACTTC
.	.	TRBV7-8	TRBJ1-4	CASSSYIGGLNEKLFF	TGTGCCAGCAGCTCCTATATCGGGGGGTTAAATGAAAAACTGTTTTTT
.	.	TRBV2	TRBJ2-7	CASSEEGGVQYF	TGTGCCAGCAGTGAAGAGGGGGGGGTGCAGTACTTC
.	.	TRBV9	TRBJ2-2	CASGGLTANTGELFF	TGTGCCAGCGGCGGATTGACAGCGAACACCGGGGAGCTGTTTTTT
.	.	TRBV5-1	TRBJ1-6	CASSLTEGVGSPLHF	TGCGCCAGCAGCTTGACAGAAGGGGTGGGATCACCCCTCCACTTT
TRBD1	once	TRBV6-1	TRBJ1-2	CASSAFAGQGTRKGYTF	TGTGCCAGCAGTGCCTTTGCTGGACAGGGGACAAGGAAGGGCTACACCTTC
TRBD2	.	TRBV10-3	TRBJ2-3	CAIRTSGEPRRTDTQYF	TGTGCCATCAGGACTAGCGGGGAGCCGAGACGAACAGATACGCAGTATTTT
TRBD1	.	TRBV5-4	TRBJ2-1	CASSLAGGGHHGALSEQFF	TGTGCCAGCAGCTTGGCAGGGGGCGGGCATCACGGCGCCCTGAGTGAGCAGTTCTTC
TRBD1	.	TRBV29-1	TRBJ1-1	CSVDWIGGNTEAFF	TGCAGCGTTGATTGGATAGGGGGCAACACTGAAGCTTTCTTT
TRBD1	.	TRBV4-1	TRBJ1-5	CASSQEEGAVNQPQHF	TGCGCCAGCAGCCAAGAGGAGGGGGCGGTTAATCAGCCCCAGCATTTT
.	few	TRBV7-2	TRBJ2-1	CASSAVRRGLSYNEQFF	TGTGCCAGCAGCGCAGTTCGGCGGGGCCTCTCCTACAATGAGCAGTTCTTC
TRBD1	.	TRBV7-2	TRBJ2-6	CASRPGQGAGGANVLTF	TGTGCCAGCAGGCCGGGACAGGGGGCTGGAGGGGCCAACGTCCTGACTTTC
TRBD1	.	TRBV5-1	TRBJ2-2	CASSPTGGVLYTGELFF	TGCGCCAGCAGCCCCACAGGGGGCGTTCTCTACACCGGGGAGCTGTTTTTT
TRBD1	.	TRBV14	TRBJ1-5	CASSQERVWDSSRADQPQHF	TGTGCCAGCAGCCAAGAAAGGGTTTGGGACAGCTCCCGGGCGGATCAGCCCCAGCATTTT
TRBD1	.	TRBV9	TRBJ1-4	CASSVGTDMVEKLFF	TGTGCCAGCAGCGTTGGGACAGACATGGTTGAAAAACTGTTTTTT
TRBD1	once	TRBV7-2	TRBJ1-2	CASSPDRGLWGYTF	TGTGCCAGCAGCCCGGACAGGGGACTCTGGGGCTACACCTTC
.	.	TRBV5-1	TRBJ2-5	CASSFAGTSRETQYF	TGCGCCAGCAGCTTTGCCGGGACATCGAGAGAGACCCAGTACTTC
.	.	TRBV7-8	TRBJ1-2	CASSLDGANYGYTF	TGTGCCAGCAGCTTAGATGGAGCTAACTATGGCTACACCTTC
TRBD2	.	TRBV20-1	TRBJ2-1	CSAKLAGGQFF	TGCAGTGCAAAACTAGCGGGGGGGCAGTTCTTC
TRBD1	once	TRBV7-2	TRBJ1-2	CASTPLTGGLGYTF	TGTGCCAGCACCCCATTGACAGGGGGCCTTGGCTACACCTTC
.	.	TRBV6-1	TRBJ2-3	CASDPRVRSADTQYF	TGTGCCAGCGATCCGCGGGTACGGAGCGCAGATACGCAGTATTTT
TRBD1	.	TRBV5-1	TRBJ1-2	CASSLGTGLTGYTF	TGCGCCAGCAGCTTGGGGACAGGGCTCACTGGCTACACCTTC
TRBD1	.	TRBV6-1	TRBJ1-5	CASRNRGDNQPQHF	TGTGCCAGCAGAAACAGGGGGGACAATCAGCCCCAGCATTTT
.	.	TRBV2	TRBJ2-2	CVSQRANTGELFF	TGTGTCAGCCAGCGGGCGAACACCGGGGAGCTGTTTTTT
TRBD1	once	TRBV28	TRBJ2-6	CASRSGQAGANVLTF	TGTGCCAGCAGATCGGGACAGGCTGGGGCCAACGTCCTGACTTTC
TRBD2	.	TRBV15	TRBJ2-3	CATSRDIAGGPDTQYF	TGTGCCACCAGCAGAGATATAGCGGGGGGGCCAGACACGCAGTATTTT
.	once	TRBV7-9	TRBJ1-2	CASSLESGREMNYGYTF	TGTGCCAGCAGCTTAGAAAGTGGCAGGGAAATGAACTATGGCTACACCTTC
.	.	TRBV7-9	TRBJ1-5	CASSLAGQGNQPQHF	TGTGCCAGCAGCTTAGCAGGTCAGGGAAACCAGCCCCAGCATTTT
TRBD1	.	TRBV5-1	TRBJ2-7	CASSLGGTGVTYEQYF	TGCGCCAGCAGCTTGGGCGGGACAGGAGTTACCTACGAGCAGTACTTC
.	.	TRBV2	TRBJ2-1	CASRPGRNEQFF	TGTGCCAGCAGACCAGGGAGGAATGAGCAGTTCTTC
.	.	TRBV6-5	TRBJ2-2	CASSSRHATGELFF	TGTGCCAGCAGTTCCCGACATGCCACCGGGGAGCTGTTTTTT